Shown below are 29 T cell receptor beta chains from a single sample sequenced in a study of CD8+CD57+ T cells in acquired aplastic anemia. Profiling of TCR beta VDJ combinations and CDR3 sequences used genomic DNA as template. TCRdb processed the reads anew with MiXCR; each CDR3 protein has one entry. The table has just over 400,000 distinct CDR3 sequences, around 68% seen once; the top ten hold 4%. Specimen: sorted CD4+, CD8+, or CD8+CD57+ T cells (not recorded which) from PBMCs. The receptors were sampled from a human donor in good health, serving as a control.

On this clonotype itself: This is likely a read error, given that the CDR3 carries no conserved phenylalanine or tryptophan at its end. No DNA is shown, since the ends of the CDR3 on it are uncertain; the CDR3 is the one TCRdb lists. J is TRBJ1-2 and V is TRBV10-3. The CDR3 spans 13 residues, counting both ends. Per germline, CDR1 ENHRY and CDR2 SYGVKD. CDR3 sequence reads: CAIKHGRVDRYPR.

There are many counts of this clonotype. The chain joins TRBV5-1 to TRBJ1-1, with 9 bases matching TRBD1. J lost 5 bases, V lost 4 bases, and 9 bases had no gene match. Germline loops: CDR1 SGHRS, CDR2 YFSETQ. CDR3 size: 15 residues. The CDR3 spells CASSGSRQGGTEAFF. In DNA form, the CDR3 reads TGCGCCAGCAGCGGGTCCCGACAGGGGGGGACTGAAGCTTTCTTT. Looking up the rest from reference TRBV5-1 and TRBJ1-1 gives the full variable domain: KAGVTQTPRYLIKTRGQQVTLSCSPISGHRSVSWYQQTPGQGLQFLFEYFSETQRNKGNFPGRFSGRQFSNSRSEMNVSTLELGDSALYLCASSGSRQGGTEAFFGQGTRLTVV.

This clonotype was observed many times. The V gene is TRBV9, the J gene TRBJ2-3, with TRBD2 identical over 8 bases. CDR3 size: 16 residues. The trim removed 0 bases at V and 6 bases at J, leaving 9 bases unmatched. Germline loops: CDR1 SGDLS, CDR2 YYNGEE. The DNA of the CDR3 is TGTGCCAGCAGCGTAGTCTCGGGACTAGGAACGGATACGCAGTATTTT. This translates into CASSVVSGLGTDTQYF.

This clonotype was counted only a few times. CDR3 coding DNA: TGCAGCACCAAAGTTCCGGAAGACTATGGCTACACCTTC. Residues: CSTKVPEDYGYTF. The chain uses TRBV29-1 and TRBJ1-2; D unclear. V was pared by 8 bases and J by 3 bases, with 16 bases between. Germline-derived CDR1 and CDR2 are SQVTM and ANQGSEA. The CDR3 extends over 13 amino acids.

CDR3 region: CATSEKGPDYGYTF. The DNA for the CDR3 is TGTGCCACCAGTGAAAAGGGTCCTGACTATGGCTACACCTTC. The chain carries TRBV24-1 and TRBJ1-2; D gene unclear. The germline CDR1 and CDR2 sequences are KGHDR and SFDVKD. The germline V and J ends were trimmed by 4 bases and 3 bases, with 11 bases remaining between them. This CDR3 region has 14 residues.

The chain recombines TRBV10-1 with TRBJ2-7; D unresolved. The CDR3 is made up of 11 amino acids. Germline-derived CDR1 and CDR2 are WNHNN and SYGVQD (reference sequence). Between the trimmed V and J ends, which lost 3 bases and 2 bases, there was a span of 2 bases. The CDR3 DNA reads as TGCGCCAGCAGTGACACCTACGAGCAGTACGTC. Residues: CASSDTYEQYV.

This clonotype was recorded at least ten times. The chain couples TRBV12-5 to TRBJ1-5; 8 bases align to TRBD1. Germline V lookup: CDR1 LGHNT, CDR2 FRNRAP. V lost 7 bases to trimming and J lost 2 bases; unmatched junction nucleotides: 7. The length of the CDR3 is 15 residues. CDR3 DNA sequence: TGTGCTAGTGCCGTAGGACAGGGAGGCAATCAGCCCCAGCATTTT. Its protein product is CASAVGQGGNQPQHF.

Note on this clonotype: One end of the junction varies from germline; a read error may be responsible. The chain has TRBV19 and TRBJ2-1, with 7 nucleotides matching TRBD2. Germline V lookup: CDR1 LNHDA, CDR2 SQIVND (reference sequence). The CDR3 sequence is 16 residues long. CDR3 DNA: TGTGCCAGTAGTCTCCACACGGGAGGTAGAGATACGCAGTATTTTTTC. Its protein product is CASSLHTGGRDTQYFF. Filled out from reference TRBV19 and TRBJ2-1, the complete variable domain reads DGGITQSPKYLFRKEGQNVTLSCEQNLNHDAMYWYRQDPGQGLRLIYYSQIVNDFQKGDIAEGYSVSREKKESFPLTVTSAQKNPTAFYLCASSLHTGGRDTQYFFGPGTRLTVL.

The chain joins TRBV10-3 to TRBJ1-2; D unresolved. Trimming left V 4 bases short and J 3 bases short, with 12 bases between. This CDR3 is built from 14 residues. Germline assignment: CDR1 ENHRY and CDR2 SYGVKD. DNA for the CDR3: TGTGCCATCAGTGGAGGCAGCCCAGACTATGGCTACACCTTC. Translation: CAISGGSPDYGYTF.

About this clonotype itself: No DNA is shown, since the ends of the CDR3 on it are uncertain; the CDR3 is the one TCRdb lists. The genes are TRBV7-2 and TRBJ1-5; the table gives TRBD1 as D, unverified against the DNA. The CDR3 totals 14 residues, both ends included. Germline CDR1 SGHTA, CDR2 FQGNSA. The CDR3 loop is CASSFGGFEYFGPF.

The chain recombines TRBV2 with TRBJ2-3, with 11 positions matching TRBD2. Looked up from germline, CDR1 is SNHLY and CDR2 is FYNNEI. This CDR3 is built from 17 residues. The junction had 9 bases not matched to a gene; V was cut back by 7 bases and J by 0 bases. The CDR3: CASTRSGGASSTDTQYF. In nucleotides, the CDR3 is TGTGCCAGCACCCGTAGCGGGGGGGCCTCCAGCACAGATACGCAGTATTTT.

The chain is built from TRBV19 and TRBJ1-5; D unresolved. Germline CDR1 and CDR2: LNHDA and SQIVND (reference sequence). The CDR3 consists of 13 residues. CDR3 in amino acids: CGLGIGKGQPQHF. CDR3 sequence (DNA): TGTGGCCTTGGGATTGGGAAGGGTCAGCCCCAGCATTTT.

The sample holds many counts of this clonotype. The chain is built from TRBV19 and TRBJ2-1; either TRBD1 or TRBD2 may fit D (5 bases each). The ends were cut back, 3 bases at V and 5 bases at J, with 20 bases in the middle. Germline V lookup: CDR1 LNHDA, CDR2 SQIVND (reference sequence). The CDR3 is 17 residues long. The CDR3 DNA reads TGTGCCAGTAGTATCAGTCGGGACCGCGTGGGAAACAATGAGCAGTTCTTC. Translation gives CASSISRDRVGNNEQFF. The whole variable domain, remainder taken from reference TRBV19 and TRBJ2-1, is DGGITQSPKYLFRKEGQNVTLSCEQNLNHDAMYWYRQDPGQGLRLIYYSQIVNDFQKGDIAEGYSVSREKKESFPLTVTSAQKNPTAFYLCASSISRDRVGNNEQFFGPGTRLTVL.

This clonotype was found many times. The V and J genes are TRBV20-1 and TRBJ1-6; D call uncertain. The germline V gene encodes CDR1 DFQATT and CDR2 SNEGSKA (reference sequence). Trimming took 2 bases from V and 8 from J, leaving 7 bases between them. There are 12 residues in the CDR3. The CDR3 protein is CSARWRDSPLHF. CDR3 nucleotides: TGCAGTGCTAGATGGCGAGATTCACCCCTCCACTTT.

V gene TRBV10-3 combines with J gene TRBJ1-6, with D unresolved. Germline V lookup: CDR1 ENHRY, CDR2 SYGVKD. V dropped 4 bases and J dropped 0 bases, with 10 bases sitting between them. The CDR3 covers 16 residues. CDR3 protein: CAISGIPSSYNSPLHF. CDR3 bases: TGTGCCATCAGTGGAATCCCGAGCTCCTATAATTCACCCCTCCACTTT.

A note on this clonotype: Sequence at one end of the junction differs from germline and may be a read error. The chain combines TRBV7-3 with TRBJ1-1; unclear D gene. This CDR3 is 14 amino acids long. CDR1 is SGHTA and CDR2 is FQGTGA in the germline V gene. In nucleotides, the CDR3 is TGTGCCAGCAGCTTAGGGCTACCCACAGATATGCCTTACTTT. Encoded protein: CASSLGLPTDMPYF.

The J gene is TRBJ2-7, the V gene TRBV20-1; no definite D call. Trimming shortened V by 0 bases and J by 4 bases, and 16 bases separated the two germline ends. Germline loops: CDR1 DFQATT, CDR2 SNEGSKA (reference sequence). The CDR3 runs to 15 residues. CDR3 amino acids: CSAREGSGNVYEQYF. CDR3 DNA sequence: TGCAGTGCTAGAGAAGGTTCTGGCAATGTTTACGAGCAGTACTTC.

With regard to this clonotype: One end of the junction does not line up with germline, which may come from a read error. The V and J genes are TRBV7-9 and TRBJ1-1; D unclear. The CDR3 has 15 amino acids. Germline V gene lookup returns CDR1 SEHNR and CDR2 FQNEAQ (reference sequence). The DNA for the CDR3 is TGTGCCAGCAGCTTACATCTATGGACGAACGCTGAAGCTTTCTTT. Translation gives CASSLHLWTNAEAFF.

This clonotype was seen many times. The chain has TRBV6-5 and TRBJ2-3; no definite D call. This CDR3 comprises 15 residues. Germline loops: CDR1 MNHEY, CDR2 SVGAGI. Between the trimmed V and J ends, which lost 2 bases and 2 bases, there was a span of 11 bases. Here the CDR3 reads CASSYDGEATDTQYF. The CDR3 DNA sequence: TGTGCCAGCAGTTACGATGGAGAGGCCACAGATACGCAGTATTTT.

This clonotype appeared once. An end of the junction does not agree with germline; a read error may underlie this. The gene calls are TRBV11-1 and TRBJ1-2; TRBD1 aligns across 7 bases. The CDR3 is 13 amino acids. Germline CDR1 SGHAT, CDR2 FQDESV (reference sequence). The CDR3, as DNA: TGCGCCAGCAGCCAAGGGGGCTTGGCTGGCTACACCTTC. This gives the protein CASSQGGLAGYTF. Using reference TRBV11-1 and TRBJ1-2 for the parts outside the CDR3, the full variable domain is EAEVAQSPRYKITEKSQAVAFWCDPISGHATLYWYRQILGQGPELLVQFQDESVVDDSQLPKDRFSAERLKGVDSTLKIQPAELGDSAMYLCASSQGGLAGYTFGSGTRLTVV.

The chain is built from TRBV6-2 or TRBV6-3 and TRBJ2-6; 8 nucleotides match TRBD1. There are 19 residues in the CDR3. The ends lost 0 bases at V and 2 bases at J; junction bases unmatched: 9. Germline CDR1 MNHEY, CDR2 SVGEGT. This chain's CDR3 is CASSYSLRQGTPGANVLTF. Here the CDR3 DNA reads TGTGCCAGCAGTTACTCCCTGAGACAGGGGACCCCTGGGGCCAACGTCCTGACTTTC.

This clonotype was detected only once. It is unclear where the CDR3 begins or ends on the DNA, so no DNA is shown, and the CDR3 is as TCRdb lists it. The gene calls are TRBV7-9 and TRBJ2-7. Per the germline V gene, CDR1 is SEHNR and CDR2 is FQNEAQ (reference sequence). A total of 15 residues make up the CDR3, ends included. This chain's CDR3 is CASSLAGHEQYFGYF.

With respect to this clonotype: The junction departs from germline at one end; a sequencing error may be responsible. The chain links TRBV7-2 to TRBJ2-1; either TRBD1 or TRBD2 may supply D (5 bases each). The CDR3 is made up of 16 amino acids. Germline loops: CDR1 SGHTA, CDR2 FQGNSA. The CDR3 reads CASSLSSVGTYSEQFF. The CDR3 bases are TGTGCCAGCAGCTTGTCGTCCGTCGGGACCTACAGTGAGCAGTTCTTC.

For this clonotype: Compared with germline, one end of the junction differs, possibly owing to a read error. The rearrangement uses TRBV7-9 and TRBJ1-5, with D possibly matching TRBD1 (5 bases). This CDR3 has 14 amino acids. The germline gives CDR1 SEHNR, CDR2 FQNEAQ (reference sequence). In DNA, the CDR3 is TGTGCCAGCAGTGGACAACGGTTCAGTCGGCCCCAGCCTTTT. It translates to CASSGQRFSRPQPF.

The V call is TRBV9, the J call TRBJ2-7, with 8 nucleotides matching TRBD2. J gave up 2 bases and V 4 bases, and 5 bases lay outside the gene matches. CDR1 and CDR2 (germline): SGDLS, YYNGEE. The CDR3 sequence is 14 residues long. The CDR3 coding sequence is TGTGCCAGCAGCCCTACGGGGGGGGCCTACGAGCAGTACTTC. Amino acids: CASSPTGGAYEQYF. The whole variable domain, remainder taken from reference TRBV9 and TRBJ2-7, is DSGVTQTPKHLITATGQRVTLRCSPRSGDLSVYWYQQSLDQGLQFLIQYYNGEERAKGNILERFSAQQFPDLHSELNLSSLELGDSALYFCASSPTGGAYEQYFGPGTRLTVT.

The sample holds many counts of this clonotype. The chain joins TRBV9 to TRBJ2-1; 8 bases fit TRBD2. Germline CDR1 and CDR2: SGDLS and YYNGEE. After removal of 0 bases from V and 5 bases from J, the junction contained 4 bases not matched to a gene. The CDR3 covers 15 residues. The CDR3 bases are TGTGCCAGCAGCGTAGTCACTAGCGGACACAATGAGCAGTTCTTC. Its protein is CASSVVTSGHNEQFF. Complete variable domain (other parts from reference TRBV9 and TRBJ2-1): DSGVTQTPKHLITATGQRVTLRCSPRSGDLSVYWYQQSLDQGLQFLIQYYNGEERAKGNILERFSAQQFPDLHSELNLSSLELGDSALYFCASSVVTSGHNEQFFGPGTRLTVL.

The genes are TRBV20-1 and TRBJ2-5; perhaps TRBD2 as D (6 bases). The germline V gene encodes CDR1 DFQATT and CDR2 SNEGSKA (reference sequence). V lost 4 bases and J lost 5, with 14 bases in between. The CDR3 is 13 amino acids. CDR3 region: CSAITGTSETQYF. CDR3 bases: TGCAGTGCTATCACCGGGACTTCCGAGACCCAGTACTTC.

The chain recombines TRBV20-1 with TRBJ2-2, with D possibly matching TRBD1 (5 bases). The CDR3 runs to 14 residues. Looked up from germline, CDR1 is DFQATT and CDR2 is SNEGSKA (reference sequence). The V gene lost 3 bases and the J gene lost 5 bases, with 13 bases spanning the gap. The CDR3 loop is CSASPRTPTGELFF. The CDR3 coding sequence is TGCAGTGCTAGCCCCAGGACACCGACCGGGGAGCTGTTTTTT.

Regarding this clonotype: The CDR3 does not close with the conserved phenylalanine or tryptophan, likely indicating a read error. It is unclear where the CDR3 begins or ends on the DNA, so no DNA is shown, and the CDR3 is as TCRdb lists it. The rearrangement joins TRBV7-2 to TRBJ2-5; whether TRBD1, the table's D call, matches the DNA was not checked. The CDR3 is 8 residues long, ends included. The germline gives CDR1 SGHTA, CDR2 FQGNSA. CDR3 in amino acids: CASSLPAP.